This T cell receptor beta chain stems from a study of cytomegalovirus exposure and HLA in healthy donors. PCR involved 60 Vbeta and 13 Jbeta primers. Profiled with immunoSEQ multiplex PCR; TCRdb holds only in-frame clones, not every one. The profile shows under 150,000 clones, 70% to 80% of them singletons. This clone has only a few counts. This CDR3 is built from 18 residues. CDR1 and CDR2 from the germline V gene are MNHEY and SMNVEV (reference sequence). Losses at the gene ends were 5 bases for V and 1 base for J; bases not matched to a gene: 8. This receptor was taken from a man aged 18 to 30 in good health and CMV-seronegative. J is TRBJ2-4 and V is TRBV27; 13 bases align to TRBD2. The sequenced sample consisted of PBMCs. The CDR3 nucleotides are TGTGCCAGCAGTCCGGGACTAGCGGGAAGGGGGGCCAAAAACATTCAGTACTTC. Its translation: CASSPGLAGRGAKNIQYF.